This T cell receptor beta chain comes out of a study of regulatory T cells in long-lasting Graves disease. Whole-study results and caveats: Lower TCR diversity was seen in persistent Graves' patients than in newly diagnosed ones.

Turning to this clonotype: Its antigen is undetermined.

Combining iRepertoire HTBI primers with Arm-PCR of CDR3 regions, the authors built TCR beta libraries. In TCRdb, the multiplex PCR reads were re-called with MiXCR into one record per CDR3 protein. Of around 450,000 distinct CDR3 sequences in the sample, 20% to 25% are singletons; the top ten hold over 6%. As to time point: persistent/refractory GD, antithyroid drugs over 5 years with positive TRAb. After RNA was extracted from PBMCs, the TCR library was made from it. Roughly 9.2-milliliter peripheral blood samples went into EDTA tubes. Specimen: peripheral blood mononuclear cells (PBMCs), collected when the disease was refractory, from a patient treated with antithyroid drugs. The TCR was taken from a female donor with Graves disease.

The CDR3 DNA reads as TGTGCCAGTAGTAACGGACAGGGCGCTGAAGCTTTCTTT. This sequence encodes CASSNGQGAEAFF. The chain employs TRBV19 and TRBJ1-1; TRBD1 aligns across 8 bases. Germline V CDR1 and CDR2: LNHDA, SQIVND (reference sequence). With 4 bases clipped from V and 6 bases from J, the junction kept 4 bases outside the gene matches. CDR3 size: 13 residues.